This T cell receptor beta chain was obtained from a study of cytomegalovirus exposure and HLA in healthy donors (dated 2017 in TCRdb). Background for the entire study: An earlier analysis of fewer than 750 of the donors reported approximately 260 Gb of sequence data and 117 million unique TCR beta sequences obtained from approximately 180 million T cells. In an earlier analysis of 550 to 700 of the donors, high-throughput TCR beta sequencing was used to judge whether each TCR beta V gene segment behaved as functional or pseudogenic. The study aimed to test whether cataloging public T cell receptors could reveal signatures of past pathogen exposure. Every repertoire in the discovery cohort had been generated on one and the same sequencing platform. An early release that covered fewer than 750 HLA-typed donors contained about 290 gigabases of sequencing data and around 85 million unique TCR sequences. Roughly five DR-DQ haplotypes were handled as single units for association and clustering, since linkage in the cohort was strong. In a later analysis, previously published TCR beta repertoires from more than 500 donors were re-analyzed and high-resolution HLA genotyping was added so that TCR occurrence patterns could be studied. High-throughput TCR immunosequencing, statistical association of individual TCRs with disease status, and machine learning were combined to predict cytomegalovirus infection status. Class I and class II HLA loci were covered by the typing at four-digit resolution. Of the roughly 400 genotyped donors, 81% were placed in the genetic ancestry cluster associated with self-reported Caucasian donors. In the later analysis, no new phenotypic data were used to find candidate immune exposures; instead, reliance was placed on TCR beta sequences and their occurrence across donors. The study used immunosequencing to profile the T cell repertoires of 666 subjects and linked those repertoires to cytomegalovirus serostatus. Typing coverage varied by locus: 629-630 donors for A, B, C, DRB1 and DQB1; approximately 520 for DQA1; about 590 for DPA1; approximately 450 for DPB1. On average, approximately 250,000 unique TCR beta nucleotide sequences were sequenced per donor among more than 350 genotyped donors of the cohort, with 15% to 20% of those sequences being non-productive. A later genetic analysis took genome-wide SNP genotypes for about 65% of the 666 donors and used that subset as a discovery cohort. Donor age, sex, ethnicity and CMV serostatus were collected together with the repertoire data. In addition to the first cohort of 666 subjects, a separate validation cohort of under 150 different subjects was used.

In total, 666 healthy bone marrow donors made up the cohort. Cohort members were all nominally healthy when sampled, although unrecorded immune exposures were likely present. The donor was CMV seropositive and belonged to the group of about 290 seropositive cohort members. Every donor gave a peripheral blood sample, and the peripheral blood mononuclear cells from that sample were used for TCR beta sequencing. Genomic DNA extraction from the blood cell samples was performed with the Qiagen DNeasy Blood Extraction Kit. The V and J ends are trimmed by 4 bases and 0 bases, leaving 14 bases between them. Via the germline V gene (reference sequence), CDR1 is MNHEY and CDR2 SMNVEV. The CDR3 sequence holds 16 residues, the cysteine and phenylalanine included. The sequence is cut down to CDR3 DNA, 48 bases in frame from base 1. A note on this clone: Its recognized antigen is unknown.

Receptors were amplified or captured by the immunoSEQ multiplex PCR assay. The multiplex PCR relied on a mix of 60 forward primers for TCR Vbeta segments and 13 reverse primers for TCR Jbeta segments. The CDR3 region of rearranged TCR beta genes was amplified from genomic DNA by a multiplex PCR assay. The Illumina HiSeq System was used to sequence the amplified TCR beta libraries as 87-base-pair reads. As for the original processing: Across the 670 or so repertoires, a later analysis counted tens of millions of unique TCR beta chains, some 11 million of which were shared by at least two donors. Raw reads were error-corrected and collapsed into unique sequences by a nearest-neighbor algorithm in which closely related sequences were merged to remove PCR and sequencing errors. V, D and J gene segments were assigned by aligning CDR3 sequences to IMGT reference sequences. For a sequence to be retained, a match of at least six nucleotides was required to both a V gene segment and a J gene segment. Rearrangements were called productive when the CDR3 lacked stop codons and stayed in frame with V and J; all others were non-productive. CDR3 was defined by IMGT convention, running from the second conserved V-encoded cysteine to the conserved J-encoded phenylalanine. The earlier analysis of 450 to 750 of the donors excluded any sequence lacking an unambiguous match to a single V gene segment. An earlier analysis of some 500 of the donors classified V segments as functional when productive rearrangements were above 56.7% and as segregating when the standard deviation between donors was above 5%. A statistical classification framework was built to diagnose cytomegalovirus status from the catalog of TCR beta chain sequences. A later analysis assigned V and J genes by comparing TCR nucleotide sequences with IMGT/GENE-DB human TR gene sequences. A later analysis assigned CDR3 sequences and most-parsimonious VDJ recombination scenarios with the TCRdist pipeline. In a later analysis, each TCR beta chain was defined by its CDR3 amino acid sequence together with its V-gene family, and reads lacking a unique V-gene family were excluded. To address suspected cross-contamination and a sequencing artifact, a later analysis removed a few hundred highly shared, low-generation-probability nucleotide sequences. In a later analysis, a clonal expansion index was calculated for each public chain from normalized within-repertoire ranks of inferred template counts. Generation probabilities in a later analysis came from a VDJ recombination model fitted to out-of-frame rearrangements, and those results were checked against IGoR. A later analysis scored TCR-TCR, TCR-HLA and TCR-CMV co-occurrence with hypergeometric tests, applying a repertoire-size bias correction to TCR pairs. In a later analysis, false discovery rates were estimated by permuting HLA or CMV assignments 20 times. In a later analysis, co-occurring TCRs were grouped using DBSCAN, with TCRdist sequence similarity added in when clustering inside HLA-allele-positive subsets. For co-occurrence clustering, repertoires with fewer than 30,000 or more than 120,000 public chains were excluded, along with roughly five repertoires with anomalous nucleotide sharing. What TCRdb holds here is the immuneACCESS table cut down to in-frame rearrangements. Part of the clones is not present; checked against another copy, under half of the missing clones reflect an unresolved V gene, and the others are unexplained. V and J calls and clone size follow that table, whereas D and trimming were derived from the DNA. The table for this sample lists 35,000 to 50,000 clones. Jointly, the top ten make up over 3% of the sample.

The study at large found these results: A further reported finding was that TCR beta sequences accurately predicted the HLA-A and HLA-B alleles for most subjects in the first cohort. CMV serostatus was the only immune exposure information available for the cohort. According to a later analysis, TCR association rates differed among HLA loci, with DRB1 alleles showing the most associated TCRs and HLA-C alleles showing the fewest. Most TCR sequences were seen in very few donors, while some public TCRs were found in many individuals. In a later analysis, HLA-associated TCR beta chains were found to be more clonally expanded and to have lower generation probabilities than equally common non-associated chains. Linkage disequilibrium might explain the correlated functional status among segregating V segments, but an unknown experimental factor could not be ruled out. Assigning TCR associations to individual alleles was difficult when HLA alleles, especially DR and DQ, strongly co-occurred. An association between a missense DCLRE1C variant and V-gene and J-gene trimming of TCR beta chains was found in a later genetic analysis and replicated in an independent cohort. Most CMV-associated TCR beta chains appeared to be HLA-restricted in a later analysis, and the HLA associations seemed to be driven largely by CMV exposure. According to a later analysis, parvovirus B19, influenza, CMV and Epstein-Barr virus appeared linked to several top co-occurrence clusters. In an earlier analysis of around 600 of the donors, most TCR beta V segments appeared in productive rearrangements about 87% or about 30% of the time, broadly matching IMGT annotations. The sequencing pipeline was judged likely to have produced a cluster of highly shared sequence variants as a technical artifact. According to the authors, the approach could potentially be generalized to other disease states and immunological phenotypes. HLA typing was unavailable for some donors at each locus, so association tests used only the typed subset. Three of the identified cytomegalovirus-associated TCR beta chains were confirmed in vitro to be specific for cytomegalovirus antigens. Because counts were too low, roughly 16 rarely observed V segments, including chromosome 9 orphons, were left out of the earlier analysis of about 620 of the donors. A later genetic analysis reported fewer N-insertions in productive TCRs among donors in an Asian-associated ancestry cluster than the roughly 700-donor mean. Presence/absence analyses assumed roughly uniform sequencing depth across donors, an assumption that may not hold. The cohort was sequenced for TCR beta chains only, and without alpha or paired-chain data the features that could be detected were limited. A later analysis associated around 16,000 TCR beta sequences with specific HLA alleles at a false discovery rate of 0.05. In both the original and validation cohorts, the classifier was reported to diagnose cytomegalovirus status with high specificity and sensitivity. Some IMGT-functional V segments, including TRBV6-2 and TRBV6-3, could not be distinguished by the 87-base-pair reads and were therefore excluded. In the study, 150 to 200 TCR beta chains were listed as associated with cytomegalovirus.

Specimen: PBMCs. The chain was built from TRBV27 and TRBJ2-3, with the D gene not clear enough to name. This clonotype was sampled from a woman under 40 in good health and CMV-seropositive. The DNA sequence reads TGTGCCAGCAGTTCGACATATGATGTTAGCACAGATACGCAGTATTTT. The translation is CASSSTYDVSTDTQYF.